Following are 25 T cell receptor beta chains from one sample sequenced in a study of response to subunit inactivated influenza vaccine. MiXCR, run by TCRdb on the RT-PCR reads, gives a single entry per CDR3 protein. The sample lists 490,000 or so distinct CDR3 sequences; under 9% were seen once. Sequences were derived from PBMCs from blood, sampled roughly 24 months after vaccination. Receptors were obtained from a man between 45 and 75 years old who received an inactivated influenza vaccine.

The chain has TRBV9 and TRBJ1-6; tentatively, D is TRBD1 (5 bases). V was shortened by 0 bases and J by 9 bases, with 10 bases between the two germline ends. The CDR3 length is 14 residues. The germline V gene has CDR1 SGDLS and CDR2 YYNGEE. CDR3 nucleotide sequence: TGTGCCAGCAGCGTAGCCGGGGCGAGTTCACCCCTCCACTTT. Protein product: CASSVAGASSPLHF.

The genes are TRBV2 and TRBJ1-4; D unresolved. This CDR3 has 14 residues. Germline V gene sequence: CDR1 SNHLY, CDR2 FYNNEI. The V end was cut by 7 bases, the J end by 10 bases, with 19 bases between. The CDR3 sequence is CASTQGPQEGKLFF. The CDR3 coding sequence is TGTGCCAGCACACAAGGACCTCAAGAGGGAAAACTGTTTTTT.

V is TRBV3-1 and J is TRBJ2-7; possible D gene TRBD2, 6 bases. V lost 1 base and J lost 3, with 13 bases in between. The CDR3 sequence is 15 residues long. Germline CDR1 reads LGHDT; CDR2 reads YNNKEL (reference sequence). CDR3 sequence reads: CASSQASGLLYEQYF. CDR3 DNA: TGTGCCAGCAGCCAAGCTTCGGGACTTCTCTACGAGCAGTACTTC.

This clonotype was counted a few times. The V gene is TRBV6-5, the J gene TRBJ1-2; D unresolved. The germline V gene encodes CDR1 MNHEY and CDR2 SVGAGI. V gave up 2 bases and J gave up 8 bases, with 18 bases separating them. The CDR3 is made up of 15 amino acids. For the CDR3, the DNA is TGTGCCAGCAGTTACACGAACAGCCCTCGAGGCGGCTACACCTTC. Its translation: CASSYTNSPRGGYTF.

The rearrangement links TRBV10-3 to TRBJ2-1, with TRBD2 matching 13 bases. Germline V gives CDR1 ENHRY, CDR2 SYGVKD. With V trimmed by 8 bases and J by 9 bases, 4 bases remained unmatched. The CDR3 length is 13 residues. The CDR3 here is CAIRTSGGSEQFF. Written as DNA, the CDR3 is TGTGCCATCCGGACTAGCGGGGGATCTGAGCAGTTCTTC.

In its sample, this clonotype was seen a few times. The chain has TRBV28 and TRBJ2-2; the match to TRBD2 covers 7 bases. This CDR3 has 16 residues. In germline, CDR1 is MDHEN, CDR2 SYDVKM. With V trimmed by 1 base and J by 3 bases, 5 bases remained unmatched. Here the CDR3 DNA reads TGTGCCAGCAGTTTATTCCGAGGACTAGACACCGGGGAGCTGTTTTTT. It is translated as CASSLFRGLDTGELFF.

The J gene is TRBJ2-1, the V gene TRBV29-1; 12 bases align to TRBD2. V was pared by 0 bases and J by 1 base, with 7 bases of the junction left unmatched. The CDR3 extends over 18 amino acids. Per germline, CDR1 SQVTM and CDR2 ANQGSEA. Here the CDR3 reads CSVEDGLAGGLSYNEQFF. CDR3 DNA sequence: TGCAGCGTTGAAGACGGCCTAGCGGGAGGGTTGTCCTACAATGAGCAGTTCTTC.

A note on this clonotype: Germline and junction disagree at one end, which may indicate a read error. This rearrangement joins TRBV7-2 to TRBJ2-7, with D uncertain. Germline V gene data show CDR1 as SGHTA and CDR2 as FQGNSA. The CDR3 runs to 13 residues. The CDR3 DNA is TGTGCCGGCAGCCACGCTGGGGCCTACGAGCAGTACTTC. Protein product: CAGSHAGAYEQYF.

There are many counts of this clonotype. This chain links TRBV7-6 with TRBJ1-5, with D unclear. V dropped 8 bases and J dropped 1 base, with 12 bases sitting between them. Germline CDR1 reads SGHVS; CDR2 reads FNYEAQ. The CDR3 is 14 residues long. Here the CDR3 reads CASSQDGSNQPQHF. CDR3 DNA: TGTGCCAGCTCCCAGGACGGGAGCAATCAGCCCCAGCATTTT. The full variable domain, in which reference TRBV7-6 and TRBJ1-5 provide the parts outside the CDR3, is GAGVSQSPRYKVTKRGQDVALRCDPISGHVSLYWYRQALGQGPEFLTYFNYEAQQDKSGLPNDRFSAERPEGSISTLTIQRTEQRDSAMYRCASSQDGSNQPQHFGDGTRLSIL.

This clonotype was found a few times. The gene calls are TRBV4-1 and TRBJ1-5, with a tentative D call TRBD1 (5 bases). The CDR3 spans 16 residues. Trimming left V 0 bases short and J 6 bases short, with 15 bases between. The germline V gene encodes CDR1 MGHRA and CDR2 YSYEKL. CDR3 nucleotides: TGCGCCAGCAGCCAAGACGGTGGGGCACGCGGTCAGCCCCAGCATTTT. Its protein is CASSQDGGARGQPQHF.

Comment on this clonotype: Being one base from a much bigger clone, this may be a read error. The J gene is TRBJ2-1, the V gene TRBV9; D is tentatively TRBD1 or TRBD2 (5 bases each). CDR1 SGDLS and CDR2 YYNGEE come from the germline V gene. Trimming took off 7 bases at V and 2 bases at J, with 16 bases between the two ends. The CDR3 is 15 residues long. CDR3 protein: CASAVGVGAYNEQFF. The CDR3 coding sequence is TGTGCCAGCGCCGTGGGGGTCGGGGCCTACAATGAGCAGTTCTTC.

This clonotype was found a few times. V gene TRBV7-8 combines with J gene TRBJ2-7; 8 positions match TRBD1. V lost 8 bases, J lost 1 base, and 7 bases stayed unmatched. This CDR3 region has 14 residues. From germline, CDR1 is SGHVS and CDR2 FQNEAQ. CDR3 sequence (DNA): TGTGCCAGCGGCCGGGACAGGCGATCCTACGAGCAGTACTTC. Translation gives CASGRDRRSYEQYF.

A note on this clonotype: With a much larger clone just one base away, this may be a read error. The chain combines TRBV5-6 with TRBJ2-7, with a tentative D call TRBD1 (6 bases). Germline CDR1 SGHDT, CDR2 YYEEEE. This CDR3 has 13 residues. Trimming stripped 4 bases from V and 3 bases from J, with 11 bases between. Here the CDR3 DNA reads TGTGCCAGCAGCCACAGGGTCTTCTACGAGCAGTACTTC. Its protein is CASSHRVFYEQYF.

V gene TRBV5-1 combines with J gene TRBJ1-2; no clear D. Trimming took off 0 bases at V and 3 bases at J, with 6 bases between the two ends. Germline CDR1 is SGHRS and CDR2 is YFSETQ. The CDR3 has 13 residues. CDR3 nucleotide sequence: TGCGCCAGCAGCTTGGTCCAAGACTATGGCTACACCTTC. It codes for CASSLVQDYGYTF.

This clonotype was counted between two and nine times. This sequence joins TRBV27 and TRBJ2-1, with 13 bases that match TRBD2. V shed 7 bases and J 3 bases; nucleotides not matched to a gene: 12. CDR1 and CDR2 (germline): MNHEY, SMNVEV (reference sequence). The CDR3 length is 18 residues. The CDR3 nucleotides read TGTGCCAGCACCCAAACCAGGACTAGCGGGAGTTTCTACAATGAGCAGTTCTTC. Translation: CASTQTRTSGSFYNEQFF.

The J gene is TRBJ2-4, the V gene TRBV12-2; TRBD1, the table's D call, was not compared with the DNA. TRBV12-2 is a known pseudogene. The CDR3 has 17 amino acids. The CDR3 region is CASRLARGALAKNIQYF. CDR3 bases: TGTGCAAGTCGCTTAGCGCGGGGGGCTCTAGCCAAAAACATTCAGTACTTC.

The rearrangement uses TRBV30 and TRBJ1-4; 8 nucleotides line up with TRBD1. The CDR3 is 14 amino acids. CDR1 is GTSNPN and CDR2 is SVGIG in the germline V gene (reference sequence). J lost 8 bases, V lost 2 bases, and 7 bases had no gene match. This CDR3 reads CAWSNGQGREKLFF. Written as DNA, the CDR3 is TGTGCCTGGAGTAACGGACAGGGAAGGGAAAAACTGTTTTTT.

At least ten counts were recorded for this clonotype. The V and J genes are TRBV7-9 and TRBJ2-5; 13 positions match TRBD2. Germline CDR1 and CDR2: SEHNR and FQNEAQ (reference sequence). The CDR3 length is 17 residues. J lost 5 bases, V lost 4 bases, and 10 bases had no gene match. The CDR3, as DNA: TGTGCCAGCAGCTCATGGACTAGCGGGAGAAGGGGGGAGACCCAGTACTTC. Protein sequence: CASSSWTSGRRGETQYF.

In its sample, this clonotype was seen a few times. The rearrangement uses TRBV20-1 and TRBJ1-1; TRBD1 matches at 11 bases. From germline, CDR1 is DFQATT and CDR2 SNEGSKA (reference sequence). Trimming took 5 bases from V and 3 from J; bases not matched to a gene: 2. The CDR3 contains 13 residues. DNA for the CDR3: TGCAGTGCTGGACAGGGGGCCCACACTGAAGCTTTCTTT. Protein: CSAGQGAHTEAFF.

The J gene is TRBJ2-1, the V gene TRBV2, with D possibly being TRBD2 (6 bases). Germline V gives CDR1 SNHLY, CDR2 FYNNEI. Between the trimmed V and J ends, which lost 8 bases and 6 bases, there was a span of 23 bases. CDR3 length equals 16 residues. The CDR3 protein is CASWPKGLTRGNEQFF. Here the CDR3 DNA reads TGTGCCAGCTGGCCCAAAGGACTAACTAGAGGCAATGAGCAGTTCTTC.

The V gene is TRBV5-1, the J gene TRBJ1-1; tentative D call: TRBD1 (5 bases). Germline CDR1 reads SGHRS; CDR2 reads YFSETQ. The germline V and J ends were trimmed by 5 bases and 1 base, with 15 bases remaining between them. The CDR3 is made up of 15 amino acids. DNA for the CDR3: TGCGCCAGCAGGTCCCCGGGACGGCCGAACACTGAAGCTTTCTTT. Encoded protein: CASRSPGRPNTEAFF.

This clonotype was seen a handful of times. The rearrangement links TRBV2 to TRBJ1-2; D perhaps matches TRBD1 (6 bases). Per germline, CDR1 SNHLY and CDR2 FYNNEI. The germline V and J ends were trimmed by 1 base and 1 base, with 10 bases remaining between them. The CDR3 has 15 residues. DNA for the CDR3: TGTGCCAGCAGTGAAGGGGGACACGATAACTATGGCTACACCTTC. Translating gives CASSEGGHDNYGYTF.

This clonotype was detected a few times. The CDR3 spells CASSPPGVSNQPQHF. The CDR3 bases are TGTGCCAGCTCACCACCGGGGGTTAGCAATCAGCCCCAGCATTTT. The chain joins TRBV18 to TRBJ1-5; D might be TRBD1 (5 bases). This CDR3 region has 15 residues. V was pared by 0 bases and J by 0 bases, with 6 bases between. Germline V lookup: CDR1 KGHSH, CDR2 LQKENI. Full variable domain (missing parts from reference TRBV18 and TRBJ1-5): NAGVMQNPRHLVRRRGQEARLRCSPMKGHSHVYWYRQLPEEGLKFMVYLQKENIIDESGMPKERFSAEFPKEGPSILRIQQVVRGDSAAYFCASSPPGVSNQPQHFGDGTRLSIL.

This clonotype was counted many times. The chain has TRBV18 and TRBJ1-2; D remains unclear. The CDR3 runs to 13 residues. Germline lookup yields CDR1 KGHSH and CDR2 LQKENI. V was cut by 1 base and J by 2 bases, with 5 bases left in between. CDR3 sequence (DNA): TGTGCCAGCTCACCACAGGCCAACTATGGCTACACCTTC. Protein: CASSPQANYGYTF.

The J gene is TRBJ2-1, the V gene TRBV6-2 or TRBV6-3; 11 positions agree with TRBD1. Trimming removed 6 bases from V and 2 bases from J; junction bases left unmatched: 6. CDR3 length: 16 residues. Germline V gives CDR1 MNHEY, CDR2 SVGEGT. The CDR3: CASRSDRGRPYNEQFF. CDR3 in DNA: TGTGCCAGCAGATCGGACAGGGGGCGACCCTACAATGAGCAGTTCTTC.